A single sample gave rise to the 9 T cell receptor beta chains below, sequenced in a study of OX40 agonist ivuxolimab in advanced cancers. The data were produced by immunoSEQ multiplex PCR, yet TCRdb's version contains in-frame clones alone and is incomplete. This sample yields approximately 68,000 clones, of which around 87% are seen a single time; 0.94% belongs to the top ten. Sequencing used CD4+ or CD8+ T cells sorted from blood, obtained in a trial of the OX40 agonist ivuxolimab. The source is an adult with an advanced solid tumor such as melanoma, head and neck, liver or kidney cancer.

This chain's CDR3 is CASSLSLASDYEQYF. CDR3 bases: TGTGCCAGCAGCTTAAGTTTGGCCAGCGACTACGAGCAGTACTTC. V is TRBV11-1 and J is TRBJ2-7, with D unclear. The CDR3 contains 15 residues. V lost 2 bases, J lost 3 bases, and 14 bases lay in between. Germline CDR1 SGHAT, CDR2 FQDESV (reference sequence).

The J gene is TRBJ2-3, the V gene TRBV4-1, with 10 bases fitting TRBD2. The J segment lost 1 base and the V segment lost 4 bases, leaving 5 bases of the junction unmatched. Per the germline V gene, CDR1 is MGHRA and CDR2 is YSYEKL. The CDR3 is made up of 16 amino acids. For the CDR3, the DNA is TGCGCCAGCAGCCGAACCCTAGCGGGGGGCACAGATACGCAGTATTTT. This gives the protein CASSRTLAGGTDTQYF.

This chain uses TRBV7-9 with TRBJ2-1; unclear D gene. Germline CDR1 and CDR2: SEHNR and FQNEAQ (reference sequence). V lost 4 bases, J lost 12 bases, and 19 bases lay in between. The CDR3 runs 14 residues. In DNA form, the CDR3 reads TGTGCCAGCAGCTCCATAAGGTCCAGTAACGGGCAGTTCTTC. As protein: CASSSIRSSNGQFF.

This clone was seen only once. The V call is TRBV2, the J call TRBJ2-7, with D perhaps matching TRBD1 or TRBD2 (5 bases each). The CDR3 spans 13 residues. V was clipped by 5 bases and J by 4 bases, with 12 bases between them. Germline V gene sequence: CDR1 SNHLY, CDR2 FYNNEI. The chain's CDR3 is CASSPGTGYEQYF. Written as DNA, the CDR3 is TGTGCCAGCAGTCCCGGGACCGGTTACGAGCAGTACTTC.

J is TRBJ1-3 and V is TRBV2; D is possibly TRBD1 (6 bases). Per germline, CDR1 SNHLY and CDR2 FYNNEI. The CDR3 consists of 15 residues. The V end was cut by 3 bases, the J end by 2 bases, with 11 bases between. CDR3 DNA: TGTGCCAGCAGTGACGCGGGGGCCCCTGGAAACACCATATATTTT. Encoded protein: CASSDAGAPGNTIYF.

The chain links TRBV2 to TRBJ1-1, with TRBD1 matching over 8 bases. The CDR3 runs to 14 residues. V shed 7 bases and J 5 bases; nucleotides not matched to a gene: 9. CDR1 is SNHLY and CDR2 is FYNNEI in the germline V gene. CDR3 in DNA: TGTGCCAGCACTCCGGACAGGGCGAGGACTGAAGCTTTCTTT. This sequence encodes CASTPDRARTEAFF.

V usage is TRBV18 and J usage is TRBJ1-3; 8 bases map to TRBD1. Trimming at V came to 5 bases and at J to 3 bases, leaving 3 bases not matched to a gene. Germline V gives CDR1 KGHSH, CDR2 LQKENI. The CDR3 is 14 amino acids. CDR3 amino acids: CASSSDRDGNTIYF. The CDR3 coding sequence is TGTGCCAGCTCATCGGACAGGGATGGAAACACCATATATTTT.

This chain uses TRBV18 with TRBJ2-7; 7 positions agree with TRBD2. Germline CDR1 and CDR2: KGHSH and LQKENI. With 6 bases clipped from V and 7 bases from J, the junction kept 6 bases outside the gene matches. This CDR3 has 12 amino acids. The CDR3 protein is CASSRDYLEQYF. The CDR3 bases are TGTGCCAGCTCCCGGGACTACCTAGAGCAGTACTTC. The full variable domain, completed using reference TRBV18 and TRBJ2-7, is NAGVMQNPRHLVRRRGQEARLRCSPMKGHSHVYWYRQLPEEGLKFMVYLQKENIIDESGMPKERFSAEFPKEGPSILRIQQVVRGDSAAYFCASSRDYLEQYFGPGTRLTVT.

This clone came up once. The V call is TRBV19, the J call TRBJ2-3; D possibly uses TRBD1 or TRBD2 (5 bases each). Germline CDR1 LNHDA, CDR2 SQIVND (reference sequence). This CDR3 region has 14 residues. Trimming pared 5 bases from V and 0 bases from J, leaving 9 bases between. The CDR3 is CASSYWGSTDTQYF. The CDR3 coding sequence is TGTGCCAGTAGTTATTGGGGGAGCACAGATACGCAGTATTTT.